These T cell receptor beta chains were read from a single sample in a study of blood T cell repertoires in COVID-19. TCRdb keeps only in-frame clones here, not all; method: immunoSEQ multiplex PCR. This sample has roughly 200,000 clones, with roughly 90% found just once. Sequenced: PBMCs or T cells enriched from blood (not recorded which). Receptors were obtained from a woman in her 30s with acute COVID-19. Both conserved end residues are part of each CDR3. D genes are given only for firm matches. Clone size, where shown, is once, few, many, or a class for clones that have expanded.

NA	TRBJ2-7	TRBV25-1	NA	CASSADSYEQYF	TGTGCCAGCAGTGCCGACAGCTACGAGCAGTACTTC
NA	TRBJ2-7	TRBV5-1	NA	CASSTDSPPYEQYF	TGCGCCAGCAGCACAGACAGTCCCCCCTACGAGCAGTACTTC
NA	TRBJ2-1	TRBV28	NA	CASSYNEQFF	TGTGCCAGCAGCTATAATGAGCAGTTCTTC
NA	TRBJ1-6	TRBV11-3	NA	CASSLGTVNSPLHF	TGTGCCAGCAGCTTAGGGACAGTTAATTCACCCCTCCACTTT
NA	TRBJ1-1	TRBV7-8	NA	CASSPTRGYTEAFF	TGTGCCAGCAGCCCAACCCGGGGGTACACTGAAGCTTTCTTT
NA	TRBJ1-2	TRBV6-4	NA	CASSREEGYGYTF	TGTGCCAGCAGTAGGGAGGAGGGCTATGGCTACACCTTC
NA	TRBJ1-5	TRBV2	NA	CASTQGPNQPQHF	TGTGCCAGCACTCAGGGGCCCAATCAGCCCCAGCATTTT
NA	TRBJ2-7	TRBV10-3	TRBD2	CAISESQLAGGYEQYF	TGTGCCATCAGTGAGTCGCAACTAGCGGGGGGCTACGAGCAGTACTTC
NA	TRBJ1-6	TRBV7-8	NA	CASSAGVWDNSPLHF	TGTGCCAGCAGCGCGGGGGTGTGGGATAATTCACCCCTCCACTTT
NA	TRBJ2-1	TRBV5-6	NA	CASSFGRVYNEQFF	TGTGCCAGCAGCTTTGGCAGGGTCTACAATGAGCAGTTCTTC
NA	TRBJ1-2	TRBV27	TRBD1	CASRTGARSNYGYTF	TGTGCCAGCAGAACAGGGGCACGATCTAACTATGGCTACACCTTC
few	TRBJ1-5	TRBV27	TRBD1	CASSFSGTGGGGNQPQHF	TGTGCCAGCAGTTTCTCCGGGACAGGTGGCGGTGGCAATCAGCCCCAGCATTTT
NA	TRBJ1-3	TRBV7-2	NA	CASSPHRVGGNTIYF	TGTGCCAGCAGCCCGCACAGGGTAGGCGGAAACACCATATATTTT
NA	TRBJ1-2	TRBV29-1	NA	CSVEGTLNYGYTF	TGCAGCGTTGAAGGGACACTAAACTATGGCTACACCTTC
once	TRBJ2-7	TRBV2	TRBD2	CASSEELAGGSYEQYF	TGTGCCAGCAGTGAAGAACTAGCGGGGGGAAGCTACGAGCAGTACTTC
NA	TRBJ2-5	TRBV10-3	NA	CAISEGGETQYF	TGTGCCATCAGTGAGGGGGGGGAGACCCAGTACTTC